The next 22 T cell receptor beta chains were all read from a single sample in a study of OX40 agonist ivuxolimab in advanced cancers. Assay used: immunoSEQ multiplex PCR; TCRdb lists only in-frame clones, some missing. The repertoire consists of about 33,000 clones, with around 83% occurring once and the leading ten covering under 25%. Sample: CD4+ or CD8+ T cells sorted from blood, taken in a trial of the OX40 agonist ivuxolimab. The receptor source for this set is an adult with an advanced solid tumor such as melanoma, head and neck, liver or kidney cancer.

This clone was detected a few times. The CDR3 protein is CSGQAGPNYGYTF. CDR3 in DNA: TGCAGCGGACAGGCGGGCCCAAACTATGGCTACACCTTC. The chain uses TRBV29-1 and TRBJ1-2; tentative D call: TRBD1 (6 bases). The CDR3 consists of 13 residues. Germline CDR1 and CDR2: SQVTM and ANQGSEA. The V end was cut by 7 bases, the J end by 2 bases, with 14 bases between.

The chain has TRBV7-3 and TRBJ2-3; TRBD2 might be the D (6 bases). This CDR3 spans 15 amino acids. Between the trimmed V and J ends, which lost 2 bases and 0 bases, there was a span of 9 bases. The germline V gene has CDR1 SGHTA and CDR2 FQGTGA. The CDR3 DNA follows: TGTGCCAGCAGCTTAGGCGGGACTAGCACAGATACGCAGTATTTT. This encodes CASSLGGTSTDTQYF. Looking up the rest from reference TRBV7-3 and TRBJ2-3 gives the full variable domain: GAGVSQTPSNKVTEKGKYVELRCDPISGHTALYWYRQSLGQGPEFLIYFQGTGAADDSGLPNDRFFAVRPEGSVSTLKIQRTERGDSAVYLCASSLGGTSTDTQYFGPGTRLTVL.

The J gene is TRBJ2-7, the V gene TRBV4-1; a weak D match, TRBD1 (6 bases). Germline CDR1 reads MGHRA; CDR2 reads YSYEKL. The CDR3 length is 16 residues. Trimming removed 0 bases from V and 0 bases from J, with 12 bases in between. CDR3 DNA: TGCGCCAGCAGCCAAGATCAAGGGGGTACCTCCTACGAGCAGTACTTC. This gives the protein CASSQDQGGTSYEQYF.

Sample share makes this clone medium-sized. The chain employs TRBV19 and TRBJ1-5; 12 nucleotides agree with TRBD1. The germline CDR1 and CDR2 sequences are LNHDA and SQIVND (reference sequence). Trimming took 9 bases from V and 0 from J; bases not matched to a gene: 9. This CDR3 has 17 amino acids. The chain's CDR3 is CASATQGQGASNQPQHF. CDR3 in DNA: TGTGCCAGCGCTACGCAGGGACAGGGGGCTAGCAATCAGCCCCAGCATTTT.

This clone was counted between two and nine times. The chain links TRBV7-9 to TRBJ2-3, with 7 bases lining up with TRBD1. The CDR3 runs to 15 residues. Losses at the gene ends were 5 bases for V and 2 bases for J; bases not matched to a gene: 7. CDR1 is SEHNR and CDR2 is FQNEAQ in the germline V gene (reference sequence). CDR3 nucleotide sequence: TGTGCCAGCAGCCCCCGGGACAGTTCCACAGATACGCAGTATTTT. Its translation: CASSPRDSSTDTQYF.

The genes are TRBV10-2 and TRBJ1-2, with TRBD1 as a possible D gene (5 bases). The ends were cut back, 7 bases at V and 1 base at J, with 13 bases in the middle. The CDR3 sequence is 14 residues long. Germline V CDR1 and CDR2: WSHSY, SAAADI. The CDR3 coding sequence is TGCGCCAGCAATAGGGGAGTGATTAACTATGGCTACACCTTC. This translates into CASNRGVINYGYTF.

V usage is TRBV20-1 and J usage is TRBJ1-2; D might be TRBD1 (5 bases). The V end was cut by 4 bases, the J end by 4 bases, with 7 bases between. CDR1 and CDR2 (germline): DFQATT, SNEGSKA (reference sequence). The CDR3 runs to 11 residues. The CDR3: CSATGSYGYTF. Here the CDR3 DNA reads TGCAGTGCTACAGGGAGCTATGGCTACACCTTC.

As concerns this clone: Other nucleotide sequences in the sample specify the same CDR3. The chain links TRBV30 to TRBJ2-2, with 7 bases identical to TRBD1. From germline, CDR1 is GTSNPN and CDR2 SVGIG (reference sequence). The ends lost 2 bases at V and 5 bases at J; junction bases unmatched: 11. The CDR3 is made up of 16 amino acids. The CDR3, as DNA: TGTGCCTGGAGTAGAAGGGGGCCGGGTGGGACCGGGGAGCTGTTTTTT. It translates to CAWSRRGPGGTGELFF. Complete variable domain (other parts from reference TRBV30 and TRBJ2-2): SQTIHQWPATLVQPVGSPLSLECTVEGTSNPNLYWYRQAAGRGLQLLFYSVGIGQISSEVPQNLSASRPQDRQFILSSKKLLLSDSGFYLCAWSRRGPGGTGELFFGEGSRLTVL.

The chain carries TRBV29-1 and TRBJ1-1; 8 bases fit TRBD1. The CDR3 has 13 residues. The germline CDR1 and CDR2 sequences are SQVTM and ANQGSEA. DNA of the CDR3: TGCAGTTTCATCTCGGGACAGGCTTCTGAAGCTTTCTTT. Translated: CSFISGQASEAFF.

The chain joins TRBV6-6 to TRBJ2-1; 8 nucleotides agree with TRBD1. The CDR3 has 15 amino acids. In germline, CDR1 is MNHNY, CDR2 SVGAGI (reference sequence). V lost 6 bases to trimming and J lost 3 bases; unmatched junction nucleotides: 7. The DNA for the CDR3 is TGTGCCAGCAGGCTCGGACAGGGTAACTACAATGAGCAGTTCTTC. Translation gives CASRLGQGNYNEQFF.

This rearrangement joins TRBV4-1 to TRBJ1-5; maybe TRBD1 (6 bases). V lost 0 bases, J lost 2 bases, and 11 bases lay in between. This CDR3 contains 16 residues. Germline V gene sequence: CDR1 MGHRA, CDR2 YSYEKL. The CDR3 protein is CASSQDQAGGNQPQHF. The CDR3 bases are TGCGCCAGCAGCCAAGATCAGGCAGGGGGCAATCAGCCCCAGCATTTT.

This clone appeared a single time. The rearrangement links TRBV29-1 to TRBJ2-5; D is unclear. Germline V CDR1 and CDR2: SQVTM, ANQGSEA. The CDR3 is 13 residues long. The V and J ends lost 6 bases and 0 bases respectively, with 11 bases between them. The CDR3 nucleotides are TGCAGCGTGCGGCAGACGTACCAAGAGACCCAGTACTTC. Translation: CSVRQTYQETQYF.

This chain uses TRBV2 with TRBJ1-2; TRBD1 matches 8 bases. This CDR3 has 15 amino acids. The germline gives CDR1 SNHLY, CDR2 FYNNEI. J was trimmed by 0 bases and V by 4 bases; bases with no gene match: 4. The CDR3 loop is CASSGQGIPNYGYTF. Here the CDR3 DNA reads TGTGCCAGCAGTGGACAGGGGATACCTAACTATGGCTACACCTTC.

This chain's CDR3 is CASSTLGGQPQHF. The CDR3 nucleotides read TGTGCCAGCAGTACCTTGGGGGGGCAGCCCCAGCATTTT. V and J are TRBV6-5 and TRBJ1-5; a possible D gene is TRBD1 (5 bases). The CDR3 spans 13 residues. Germline V gives CDR1 MNHEY, CDR2 SVGAGI. V lost 5 bases and J lost 7, with 12 bases in between.

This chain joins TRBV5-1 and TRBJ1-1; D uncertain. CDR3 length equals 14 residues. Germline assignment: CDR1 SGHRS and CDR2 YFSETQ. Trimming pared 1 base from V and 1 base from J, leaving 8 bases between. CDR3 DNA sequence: TGCGCCAGCAGCTTGTTGCAATCGAACACTGAAGCTTTCTTT. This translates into CASSLLQSNTEAFF.

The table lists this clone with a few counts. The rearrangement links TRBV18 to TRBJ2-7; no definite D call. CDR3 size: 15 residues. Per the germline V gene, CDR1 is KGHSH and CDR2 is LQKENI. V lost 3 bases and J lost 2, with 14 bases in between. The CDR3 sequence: CASSPQSGRTYEQYF. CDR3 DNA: TGTGCCAGCTCACCTCAATCGGGCAGGACCTACGAGCAGTACTTC.

This chain's CDR3 is CASSPDGLANYGYTF. The CDR3 region has the DNA TGTGCCAGCAGCCCGGACGGTTTAGCTAACTATGGCTACACCTTC. This sequence joins TRBV11-1 and TRBJ1-2; D call uncertain. CDR1 is SGHAT, CDR2 FQDESV, per germline (reference sequence). CDR3 size: 15 residues. V was clipped by 5 bases and J by 0 bases, with 13 bases between them.

The DNA of the CDR3 is TGTGCCAGCAGCCAGGGTCCCGGGGAGCTGTTTTTT. It codes for CASSQGPGELFF. The chain couples TRBV11-3 to TRBJ2-2; possible D gene TRBD1, 5 bases. Germline CDR1 SGHNT, CDR2 YENEEA. This CDR3 has 12 amino acids. V was clipped by 5 bases and J by 6 bases, with 7 bases between them.

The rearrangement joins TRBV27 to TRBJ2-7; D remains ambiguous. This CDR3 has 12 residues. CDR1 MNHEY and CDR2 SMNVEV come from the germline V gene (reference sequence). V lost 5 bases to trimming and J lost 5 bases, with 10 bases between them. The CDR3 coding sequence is TGTGCCAGCAGTGGCATACAGAACGAGCAGTACTTC. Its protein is CASSGIQNEQYF.

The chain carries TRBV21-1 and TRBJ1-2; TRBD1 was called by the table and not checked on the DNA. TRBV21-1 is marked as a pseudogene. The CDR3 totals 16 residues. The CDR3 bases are TGTGCCAGCAGGAAGAGGGACAGATCTAGTAGTTACGGCTACACCTTC. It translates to CASRKRDRSSSYGYTF.

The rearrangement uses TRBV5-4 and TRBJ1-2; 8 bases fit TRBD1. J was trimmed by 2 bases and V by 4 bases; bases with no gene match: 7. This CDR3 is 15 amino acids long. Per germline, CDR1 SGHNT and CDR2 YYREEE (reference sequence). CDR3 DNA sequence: TGTGCCAGCAGCGCACAGGGGGTTACGAACTATGGCTACACCTTC. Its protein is CASSAQGVTNYGYTF.

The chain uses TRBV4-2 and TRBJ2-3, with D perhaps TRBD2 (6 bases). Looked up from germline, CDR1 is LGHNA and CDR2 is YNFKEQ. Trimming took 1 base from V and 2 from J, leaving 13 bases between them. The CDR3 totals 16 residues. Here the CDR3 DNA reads TGTGCCAGCAGCCAAGTCGCGGGGTATTTCACAGATACGCAGTATTTT. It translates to CASSQVAGYFTDTQYF.